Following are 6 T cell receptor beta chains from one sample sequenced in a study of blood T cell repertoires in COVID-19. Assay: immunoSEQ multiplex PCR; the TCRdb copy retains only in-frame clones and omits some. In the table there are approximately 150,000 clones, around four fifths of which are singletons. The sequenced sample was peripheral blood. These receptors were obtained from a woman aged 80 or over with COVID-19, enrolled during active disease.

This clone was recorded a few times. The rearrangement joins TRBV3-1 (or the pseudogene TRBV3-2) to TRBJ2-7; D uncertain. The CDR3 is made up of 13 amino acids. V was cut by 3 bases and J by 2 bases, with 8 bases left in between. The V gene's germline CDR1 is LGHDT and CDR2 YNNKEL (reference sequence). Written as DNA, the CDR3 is TGTGCCAGCAGCCAGTTGGCCACCTACGAGCAGTACTTC. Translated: CASSQLATYEQYF.

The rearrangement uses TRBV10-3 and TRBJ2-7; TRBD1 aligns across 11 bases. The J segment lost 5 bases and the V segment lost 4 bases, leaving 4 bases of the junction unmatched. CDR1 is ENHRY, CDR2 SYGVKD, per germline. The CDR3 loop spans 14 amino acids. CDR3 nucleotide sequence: TGTGCCATCAGTGCCCGGGACAGGGGGAACGAGCAGTACTTC. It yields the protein CAISARDRGNEQYF.

The CDR3 DNA follows: TGTGCCAGCTCGACCCTAGAGGACACTGAAGCTTTCTTT. Its protein is CASSTLEDTEAFF. The chain uses TRBV18 and TRBJ1-1, with no clear D. Between the trimmed V and J ends, which lost 6 bases and 3 bases, there was a span of 11 bases. The length of the CDR3 is 13 residues. CDR1 KGHSH and CDR2 LQKENI come from the germline V gene.

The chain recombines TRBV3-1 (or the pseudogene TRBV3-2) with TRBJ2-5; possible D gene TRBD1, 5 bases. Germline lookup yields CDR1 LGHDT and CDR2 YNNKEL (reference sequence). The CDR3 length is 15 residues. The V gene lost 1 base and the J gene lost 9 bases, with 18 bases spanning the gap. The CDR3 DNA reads TGTGCCAGCAGCCAAGCATTGGTGGGGCGGATGGCCCAGTACTTC. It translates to CASSQALVGRMAQYF.

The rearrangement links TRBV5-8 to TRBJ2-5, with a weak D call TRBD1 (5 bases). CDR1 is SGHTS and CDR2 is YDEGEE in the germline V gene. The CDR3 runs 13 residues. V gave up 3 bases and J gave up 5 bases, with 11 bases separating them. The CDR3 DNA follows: TGTGCCAGCAGCTCTCAGGGTTGGGAGACCCAGTACTTC. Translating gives CASSSQGWETQYF. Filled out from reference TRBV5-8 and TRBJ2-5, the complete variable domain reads EAGVTQSPTHLIKTRGQQATLRCSPISGHTSVYWYQQALGLGLQFLLWYDEGEERNRGNFPPRFSGRQFPNYSSELNVNALELEDSALYLCASSSQGWETQYFGPGTRLLVL.

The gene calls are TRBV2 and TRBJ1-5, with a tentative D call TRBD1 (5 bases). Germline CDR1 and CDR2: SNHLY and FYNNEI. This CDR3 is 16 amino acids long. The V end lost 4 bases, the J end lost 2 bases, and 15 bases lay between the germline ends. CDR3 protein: CASSADSPTGNQPQHF. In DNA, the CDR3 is TGTGCCAGCAGTGCTGACAGCCCCACAGGCAATCAGCCCCAGCATTTT.